This entry lists 11 T cell receptor beta chains sequenced from one sample in a study of T cell repertoires in cytomegalovirus infection. Antigen specificity for these receptors is unknown. TCRdb re-called the reads with MiXCR, one entry per CDR3 protein. This sample has fewer than 950,000 distinct CDR3 sequences; roughly 33% occur once, and the top ten carry around 12%. The sample was cultured CD8+ T cells from PBMCs, taken from culture after CMV antigen stimulation. These receptors were taken from a human donor in good health (CMV status not recorded). Some clones in this sample may be carry-over from other donors' samples.

The J gene is TRBJ1-2, the V gene TRBV6-1; D is undetermined. The CDR3 contains 12 residues. Germline CDR1 MNHNS, CDR2 SASEGT. The V end was cut by 8 bases, the J end by 4 bases, with 11 bases between. CDR3 amino acids: CASLDGGYGYTF. CDR3 bases: TGTGCCAGCCTAGACGGAGGCTATGGCTACACCTTC.

This clonotype was observed a few times. This chain links TRBV7-9 with TRBJ1-1; tentatively, D is TRBD1 (5 bases). The germline V and J ends were trimmed by 5 bases and 2 bases, with 18 bases remaining between them. Looked up from germline, CDR1 is SEHNR and CDR2 is FQNEAQ (reference sequence). CDR3 size: 16 residues. The CDR3 sequence: CASSAPRGAPNTEAFF. CDR3 nucleotides: TGTGCCAGCAGCGCCCCCCGAGGGGCACCAAACACTGAAGCTTTCTTT.

The chain is built from TRBV6-5 and TRBJ2-5; TRBD2 agrees at 10 bases. The CDR3 loop spans 16 amino acids. V was pared by 4 bases and J by 5 bases, with 10 bases of the junction left unmatched. Germline V CDR1 and CDR2: MNHEY, SVGAGI. In DNA, the CDR3 is TGTGCCAGCAGTTCCTTAGCGGGGGGCCTAGGGGAGACCCAGTACTTC. This gives the protein CASSSLAGGLGETQYF.

J is TRBJ2-2 and V is TRBV19; D not certain. Germline CDR1 LNHDA, CDR2 SQIVND (reference sequence). V lost 6 bases to trimming and J lost 5 bases, with 13 bases between them. The CDR3 has 14 amino acids. CDR3 in amino acids: CASRILTFTGELFF. In DNA form, the CDR3 reads TGTGCCAGTAGGATCTTGACCTTTACCGGGGAGCTGTTTTTT.

Here the CDR3 DNA reads TGTGCCAGCATGGAGCTTTTGACAAACACTGAAGCTTTCTTT. Its protein product is CASMELLTNTEAFF. The rearrangement uses TRBV6-5 and TRBJ1-1; D remains unclear. The CDR3 spans 14 residues. V was cut by 7 bases and J by 2 bases, with 14 bases left in between. The germline V gene has CDR1 MNHEY and CDR2 SVGAGI.

The table lists this clonotype with many counts. The chain is built from TRBV7-6 and TRBJ2-1; D remains unclear. Germline V CDR1 and CDR2: SGHVS, FNYEAQ. The V end was cut by 2 bases, the J end by 0 bases, with 11 bases between. This CDR3 comprises 16 residues. CDR3 DNA: TGTGCCAGCAGCTTAATTCAGCCAGTCTCCTACAATGAGCAGTTCTTC. This translates into CASSLIQPVSYNEQFF.

This clonotype was picked up a small number of times. The rearrangement uses TRBV10-3 and TRBJ2-7; D is ambiguous. Germline CDR1 and CDR2: ENHRY and SYGVKD. There are 11 residues in the CDR3. CDR3 sequence (DNA): TGTGCCATCAGTGAGGGCCTCCTATGGGACGTC. Protein: CAISEGLLWDV.

This clonotype was detected a few times. The chain couples TRBV27 to TRBJ2-6; D uncertain. This CDR3 is built from 15 residues. Per germline, CDR1 MNHEY and CDR2 SMNVEV (reference sequence). V lost 3 bases to trimming and J lost 2 bases, with 8 bases between them. The CDR3 nucleotides are TGTGCCAGCAGTTTCCAGGACCCTGGGGCCAACGTCCTGACTTTC. Protein sequence: CASSFQDPGANVLTF.

This clonotype was detected only a few times. The chain joins TRBV7-2 to TRBJ1-5; D perhaps matches TRBD1 (5 bases). Germline V gene data show CDR1 as SGHTA and CDR2 as FQGNSA. There are 15 residues in the CDR3. Trimming cost V 2 bases and J 6 bases, with 14 bases left between them. CDR3 in amino acids: CASSLTRVITQPQHF. CDR3 in DNA: TGTGCCAGCAGCTTAACCAGGGTGATCACTCAGCCCCAGCATTTT. The full variable domain, rest sourced from reference TRBV7-2 and TRBJ1-5, is GAGVSQSPSNKVTEKGKDVELRCDPISGHTALYWYRQSLGQGLEFLIYFQGNSAPDKSGLPSDRFSAERTGGSVSTLTIQRTQQEDSAVYLCASSLTRVITQPQHFGDGTRLSIL.

There are many counts of this clonotype. The CDR3 DNA follows: TGTGCCAGCAGTTACCACCCGGGGTACAATGAGCAGTTCTTC. It specifies CASSYHPGYNEQFF. The chain combines TRBV6-5 with TRBJ2-1, with a weak D call TRBD2 (5 bases). Trimming took 2 bases from V and 4 from J, leaving 9 bases between them. The germline CDR1 and CDR2 sequences are MNHEY and SVGAGI. The CDR3 consists of 14 residues.

The chain combines TRBV12-3 or TRBV12-4 with TRBJ1-2; 7 bases map to TRBD1. CDR3 size: 16 residues. J gave up 0 bases and V 0 bases, and 4 bases lay outside the gene matches. The CDR3 reads CASSLAGTDSNYGYTF. CDR3 nucleotide sequence: TGTGCCAGCAGTTTAGCCGGGACAGACTCTAACTATGGCTACACCTTC.